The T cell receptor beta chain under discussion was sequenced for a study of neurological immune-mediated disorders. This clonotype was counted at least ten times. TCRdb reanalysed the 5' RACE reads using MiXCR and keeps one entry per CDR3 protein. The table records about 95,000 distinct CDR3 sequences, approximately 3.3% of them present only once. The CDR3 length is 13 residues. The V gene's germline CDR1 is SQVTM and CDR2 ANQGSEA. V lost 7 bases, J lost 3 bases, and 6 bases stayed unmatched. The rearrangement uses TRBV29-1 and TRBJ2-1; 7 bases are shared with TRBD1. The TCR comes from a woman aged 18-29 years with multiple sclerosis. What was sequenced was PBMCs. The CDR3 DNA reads TGCAGCGCCTACAGGGGTGGCTACAATGAGCAGTTCTTC. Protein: CSAYRGGYNEQFF.